This TCR beta chain was identified in a study of cytomegalovirus exposure and HLA in healthy donors. The repertoire was sequenced with immunoSEQ multiplex PCR; TCRdb's copy has only in-frame clones and lacks some. The repertoire holds approximately 120,000 clones, with more than 70% as singletons. J lost 5 bases, V lost 4 bases, and 18 bases had no gene match. Per the germline V gene, CDR1 is MNHNS and CDR2 is SASEGT. The CDR3 contains 19 residues. This TCR came from a woman aged 18-29 years in good health and CMV-seronegative. The material sequenced was PBMCs. The V gene is TRBV6-1, the J gene TRBJ1-2, with 11 bases identical to TRBD1. The DNA for the CDR3 is TGTGCCAGCAGTGCCGCTGATACCTCCGGGACAGGGGGAGGTTATGGCTACACCTTC. It specifies CASSAADTSGTGGGYGYTF.